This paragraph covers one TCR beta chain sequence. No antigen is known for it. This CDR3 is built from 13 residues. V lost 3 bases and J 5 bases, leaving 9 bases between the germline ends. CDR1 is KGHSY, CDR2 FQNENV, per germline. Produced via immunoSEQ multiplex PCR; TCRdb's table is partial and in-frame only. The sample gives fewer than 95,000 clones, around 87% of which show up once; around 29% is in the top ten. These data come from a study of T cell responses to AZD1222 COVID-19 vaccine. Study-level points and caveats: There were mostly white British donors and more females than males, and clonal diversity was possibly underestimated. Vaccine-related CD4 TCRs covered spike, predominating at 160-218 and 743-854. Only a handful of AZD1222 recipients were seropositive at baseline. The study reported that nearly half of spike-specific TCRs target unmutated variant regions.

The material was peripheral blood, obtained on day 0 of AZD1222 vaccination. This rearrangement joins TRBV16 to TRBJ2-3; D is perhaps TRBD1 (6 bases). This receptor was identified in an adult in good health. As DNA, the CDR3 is TGTGCCAGCAGCCAGGGGGCTGGAGATACGCAGTATTTT. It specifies CASSQGAGDTQYF.